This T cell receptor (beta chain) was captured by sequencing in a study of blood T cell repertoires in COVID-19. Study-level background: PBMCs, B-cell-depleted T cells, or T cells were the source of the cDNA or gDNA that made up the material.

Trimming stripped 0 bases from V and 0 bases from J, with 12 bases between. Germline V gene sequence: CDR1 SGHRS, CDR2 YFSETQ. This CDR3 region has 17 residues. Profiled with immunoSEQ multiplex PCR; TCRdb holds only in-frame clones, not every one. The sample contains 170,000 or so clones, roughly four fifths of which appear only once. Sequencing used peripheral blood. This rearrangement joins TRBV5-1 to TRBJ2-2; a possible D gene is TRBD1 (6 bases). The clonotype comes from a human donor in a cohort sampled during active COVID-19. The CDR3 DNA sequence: TGCGCCAGCAGCTTGGAAGTCCCAGGGGCGAACACCGGGGAGCTGTTTTTT. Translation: CASSLEVPGANTGELFF.